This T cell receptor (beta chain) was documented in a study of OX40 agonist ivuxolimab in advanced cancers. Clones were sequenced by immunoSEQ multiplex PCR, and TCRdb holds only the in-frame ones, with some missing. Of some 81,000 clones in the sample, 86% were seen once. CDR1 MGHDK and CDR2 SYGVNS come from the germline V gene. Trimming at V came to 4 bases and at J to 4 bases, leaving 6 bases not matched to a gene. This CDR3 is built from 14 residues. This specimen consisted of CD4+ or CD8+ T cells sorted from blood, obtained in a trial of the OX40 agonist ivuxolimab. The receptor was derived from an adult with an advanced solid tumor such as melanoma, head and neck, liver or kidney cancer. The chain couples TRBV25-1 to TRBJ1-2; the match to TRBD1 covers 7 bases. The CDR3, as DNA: TGTGCCAGCAGTGCTCCCGGGACAGCCTATGGCTACACCTTC. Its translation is CASSAPGTAYGYTF.